This paragraph reports one TCR beta chain. The antigen remains undetermined. TCRdb passed the reads through MiXCR, listing each CDR3 protein once. The data show hundreds of thousands of distinct CDR3 sequences, about 33% seen once. These data originate in a study of T cell repertoires in cytomegalovirus infection. On the study more broadly: Well-studied HLA-B-restricted epitopes and recently identified HLA-C-restricted epitopes of CMV were both used in the study. Matching HLA type and CMV infection were both indicated by public TCR beta signatures. General study results and limits: Individuals carrying CMV plus the relevant HLA were identified by cumulative frequency of public TCR beta families.

This sample comprised cultured PBMCs, obtained from culture after CMV antigen stimulation. The sequence derives from a human donor in good health (CMV status not recorded). Some clones in this sample may be carry-over from other donors' samples.

The CDR3 spells CASDLRQYF. CDR3 bases: TGTGCCAGCGATTTGAGGCAGTACTTC. The V and J genes are TRBV27 and TRBJ2-5; D gene ambiguous. V was pared by 8 bases and J by 11 bases, with 9 bases between. Per germline, CDR1 MNHEY and CDR2 SMNVEV (reference sequence). This CDR3 region has 9 residues.